The clone carrying this T cell receptor beta chain has ten or more counts. This sample is drawn from a study of CD8 T cells in ankylosing spondylitis. Germline CDR1 reads LGHNA; CDR2 reads YSLEER. The CDR3 is 15 amino acids. Trimming stripped 1 base from V and 0 bases from J, with 9 bases between. TCRdb used MiXCR to reprocess the 5' RACE reads, holding one entry per CDR3 protein. This table holds under 300,000 distinct CDR3 sequences, around 7.8% found once. The source of this sequence is a male donor with ankylosing spondylitis or in good health (not recorded which). The sequenced material came from blood, either unsorted or a sorted T cell fraction (not recorded which). The chain combines TRBV4-3 with TRBJ1-1; unclear D gene. DNA of the CDR3: TGCGCCAGCAGCCAAGTCGCTGGAATGAACACTGAAGCTTTCTTT. The encoded protein is CASSQVAGMNTEAFF.